This entry concerns a single T cell receptor beta chain. Its antigen is undetermined. The record originates from a study of beta chain features in type 1 diabetes. Study-level findings and limits: Over-representation of high TCR-expressing cells was a possible consequence of cDNA sequencing.

CDR1 is PRHDT and CDR2 is FYEKMQ in the germline V gene (reference sequence). The CDR3 contains 17 residues. Trimming cost V 7 bases and J 7 bases, with 28 bases left between them. Purities over 98% were achieved in all sorted populations. Reverse transcribing all isolated RNA meant expressed TCRB transcripts were sequenced. There were about 3.6 million reads on average in the naive, central memory and regulatory T cell samples. The method was immunoSEQ multiplex PCR; TCRdb's version includes in-frame clones alone and lacks a portion of them. The table lists more than 350,000 clones, more than 9.5% of them singletons.

Sequencing was performed on naive CD4+ T cells from blood. The receptor's source is a woman under 30 in good health. This rearrangement joins TRBV13 to TRBJ1-2, with D hard to call. The CDR3 sequence is CASTIKKIFTLALGYTF. CDR3 DNA: TGTGCCAGCACCATTAAGAAAATCTTTACCCTAGCGCTTGGCTACACCTTC.